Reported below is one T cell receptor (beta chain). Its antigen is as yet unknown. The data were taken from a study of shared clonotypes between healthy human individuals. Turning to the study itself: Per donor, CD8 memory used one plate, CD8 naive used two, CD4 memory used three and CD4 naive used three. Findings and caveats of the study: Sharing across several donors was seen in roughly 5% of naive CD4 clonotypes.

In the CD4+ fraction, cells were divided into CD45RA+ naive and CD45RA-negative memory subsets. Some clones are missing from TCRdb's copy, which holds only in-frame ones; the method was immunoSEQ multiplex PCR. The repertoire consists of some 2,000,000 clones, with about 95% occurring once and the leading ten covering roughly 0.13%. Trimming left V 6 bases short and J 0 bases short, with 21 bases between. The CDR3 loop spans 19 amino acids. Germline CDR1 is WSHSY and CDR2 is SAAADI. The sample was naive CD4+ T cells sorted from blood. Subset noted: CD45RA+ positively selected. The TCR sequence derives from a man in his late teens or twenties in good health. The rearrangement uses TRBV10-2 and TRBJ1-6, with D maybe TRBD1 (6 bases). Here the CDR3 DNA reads TGCGCCAGCAGGGGACACCCCGGAGCGAGTGTCTCCTATAATTCACCCCTCCACTTT. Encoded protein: CASRGHPGASVSYNSPLHF.